The 27 T cell receptor beta chains below come from one sample, sequenced in a study of T-cell reconstitution after alpha-beta-depleted transplantation in children. Preparation of the TCRbeta library involved a method that used unique molecular identifiers. TCRdb processed the PCR reads anew with MiXCR; each CDR3 protein has one entry. This repertoire shows 500,000 to 600,000 distinct CDR3 sequences, 27% found once; its top ten account for approximately 33%. The sample here was PBMCs, taken before TCRalphabeta/CD19-depleted stem cell transplant. The source of these receptors is a boy younger than two with Wiskott-Aldrich syndrome, due to receive a stem cell transplant.

This clonotype was detected a few times. The chain carries TRBV6-5 and TRBJ2-1, with D possibly being TRBD2 (6 bases). Trimming pared 2 bases from V and 10 bases from J, leaving 9 bases between. The CDR3 is made up of 12 amino acids. Germline CDR1 reads MNHEY; CDR2 reads SVGAGI. CDR3 in amino acids: CASSYGAGEQFF. In DNA, the CDR3 is TGTGCCAGCAGTTACGGAGCGGGCGAGCAGTTCTTC.

This clonotype was seen only a few times. The J gene is TRBJ1-4, the V gene TRBV28; D call uncertain. Germline assignment: CDR1 MDHEN and CDR2 SYDVKM. The CDR3 contains 11 residues. Trimming shortened V by 5 bases and J by 7 bases, and 5 bases separated the two germline ends. The CDR3 here is CASSAFEKLFF. The CDR3 nucleotides are TGTGCCAGCAGTGCGTTTGAAAAACTGTTTTTT. Looking up the rest from reference TRBV28 and TRBJ1-4 gives the full variable domain: DVKVTQSSRYLVKRTGEKVFLECVQDMDHENMFWYRQDPGLGLRLIYFSYDVKMKEKGDIPEGYSVSREKKERFSLILESASTNQTSMYLCASSAFEKLFFGSGTQLSVL.

The gene calls are TRBV5-5 and TRBJ2-7; D not resolved. Trimming cost V 0 bases and J 2 bases, with 18 bases left between them. Germline V gene lookup returns CDR1 SGHKS and CDR2 YYEKEE (reference sequence). The CDR3 runs 17 residues. The CDR3 nucleotides read TGTGCCAGCAGCTTGGAAGGTCGTCTGGCAGGTACCTACGAGCAGTACTTC. Translating it yields CASSLEGRLAGTYEQYF.

The V gene is TRBV28, the J gene TRBJ2-2; the match to TRBD1 covers 8 bases. V shed 6 bases and J 1 base; nucleotides not matched to a gene: 7. This CDR3 comprises 16 residues. Germline V gene sequence: CDR1 MDHEN, CDR2 SYDVKM. CDR3 in amino acids: CASRAGQGLNTGELFF. The CDR3 bases are TGTGCCAGCAGGGCCGGACAGGGCCTGAACACCGGGGAGCTGTTTTTT.

This clonotype was seen a few times. The rearrangement uses TRBV20-1 and TRBJ2-1; 8 bases match TRBD2. CDR3 length equals 14 residues. Germline trimming cut 4 bases from V and 1 base from J; bases unmatched to any gene: 3. From germline, CDR1 is DFQATT and CDR2 SNEGSKA (reference sequence). CDR3: CSANLAGSYNEQFF. CDR3 in DNA: TGCAGTGCTAATTTAGCGGGATCCTACAATGAGCAGTTCTTC.

This clonotype was picked up a small number of times. The chain joins TRBV5-1 to TRBJ2-3; 10 bases are shared with TRBD2. CDR1 is SGHRS, CDR2 YFSETQ, per germline. Trimming cost V 0 bases and J 5 bases; bases outside gene matches: 6. There are 16 residues in the CDR3. The CDR3 nucleotides read TGCGCCAGCAGCTTGGGGGCTAGCGGGAGTTTAGATACGCAGTATTTT. It yields the protein CASSLGASGSLDTQYF.

The chain uses TRBV30 and TRBJ1-2; the D gene is possibly TRBD1 (5 bases). Germline loops: CDR1 GTSNPN, CDR2 SVGIG (reference sequence). The CDR3 sequence is 13 residues long. The germline V and J ends were trimmed by 2 bases and 0 bases, with 7 bases remaining between them. The CDR3 loop is CAWSPRANYGYTF. CDR3 bases: TGTGCCTGGAGTCCCAGGGCTAACTATGGCTACACCTTC.

Many counts were recorded for this clonotype. The J gene is TRBJ1-1, the V gene TRBV18; TRBD1 matches at 9 bases. Trimming cost V 8 bases and J 1 base; bases outside gene matches: 5. Germline CDR1 reads KGHSH; CDR2 reads LQKENI. The CDR3 totals 14 residues. This CDR3 is CASSPGQGNTEAFF. CDR3 DNA: TGTGCCAGCAGCCCGGGACAGGGGAACACTGAAGCTTTCTTT. Using reference TRBV18 and TRBJ1-1 for the parts outside the CDR3, the full variable domain is NAGVMQNPRHLVRRRGQEARLRCSPMKGHSHVYWYRQLPEEGLKFMVYLQKENIIDESGMPKERFSAEFPKEGPSILRIQQVVRGDSAAYFCASSPGQGNTEAFFGQGTRLTVV.

This sequence joins TRBV18 and TRBJ2-4, with unresolved D. Trimming left V 2 bases short and J 6 bases short, with 8 bases between. The CDR3 spans 13 residues. Per the germline V gene, CDR1 is KGHSH and CDR2 is LQKENI. In DNA form, the CDR3 reads TGTGCCAGCTCACCAATTCGTGGAAACATTCAGTACTTC. Amino acids: CASSPIRGNIQYF.

This clonotype was recorded a few times. The chain has TRBV7-2 and TRBJ2-1, with 10 bases lining up with TRBD1. This CDR3 spans 15 amino acids. CDR1 SGHTA and CDR2 FQGNSA come from the germline V gene. V trimming: 5 bases; J trimming: 6 bases; junction bases outside the gene matches: 7. The CDR3 protein is CASSPGQGYFNEQFF. Here the CDR3 DNA reads TGTGCCAGCAGCCCGGGACAGGGGTATTTCAATGAGCAGTTCTTC.

V is TRBV14 and J is TRBJ1-2; TRBD1 might be the D (6 bases). Germline V lookup: CDR1 SGHDN, CDR2 FVKESK. V lost 0 bases to trimming and J lost 8 bases, with 13 bases between them. There are 14 residues in the CDR3. In nucleotides, the CDR3 is TGTGCCAGCAGCCAAGAACTACCGGGGGGCGGCTACACCTTC. It encodes CASSQELPGGGYTF.

The V call is TRBV5-1, the J call TRBJ1-5, with D possibly being TRBD1 (5 bases). Germline loops: CDR1 SGHRS, CDR2 YFSETQ. Trimming took off 4 bases at V and 5 bases at J, with 10 bases between the two ends. The CDR3 contains 13 residues. The CDR3 region has the DNA TGCGCCAGCAGCCCGGAGGGGTATCAGCCCCAGCATTTT. Amino acids: CASSPEGYQPQHF.

This clonotype was detected once. The chain recombines TRBV30 with TRBJ2-7; the match to TRBD1 covers 8 bases. V was pared by 5 bases and J by 1 base, with 4 bases of the junction left unmatched. The CDR3 is made up of 13 amino acids. Germline V CDR1 and CDR2: GTSNPN, SVGIG (reference sequence). This CDR3 reads CAWGRDRSYEQYF. Here the CDR3 DNA reads TGTGCCTGGGGTCGGGACAGGTCCTACGAGCAGTACTTC. The full variable domain, its missing parts supplied by reference TRBV30 and TRBJ2-7, is SQTIHQWPATLVQPVGSPLSLECTVEGTSNPNLYWYRQAAGRGLQLLFYSVGIGQISSEVPQNLSASRPQDRQFILSSKKLLLSDSGFYLCAWGRDRSYEQYFGPGTRLTVT.

This clonotype has only a few counts. The V and J genes are TRBV12-3 or TRBV12-4 and TRBJ2-7; D unclear. Trimming removed 1 base at V and 2 bases at J, with 9 bases between. The CDR3 runs to 14 residues. This CDR3 reads CASSLEAGTYEQYF. The CDR3, as DNA: TGTGCCAGCAGTTTAGAGGCTGGAACCTACGAGCAGTACTTC.

This clonotype appeared a few times. CDR3 DNA: TGTGCCAGCAGTCCACCTACTAGCGGGATCTTCTTCGAGCAGTACTTC. Translation: CASSPPTSGIFFEQYF. This sequence joins TRBV12-3 or TRBV12-4 and TRBJ2-7; 10 bases map to TRBD2. The V gene end was trimmed by 5 bases and the J gene end by 6 bases; junction bases not matched to a gene: 13. The CDR3 length is 16 residues.

The rearrangement uses TRBV12-3 or TRBV12-4 and TRBJ2-1; the match to TRBD2 covers 9 bases. V trimming: 6 bases; J trimming: 3 bases; junction bases outside the gene matches: 6. CDR3 length: 15 residues. The CDR3 nucleotides are TGTGCCAGCAGGAGACTAGCGGATTTCTACAATGAGCAGTTCTTC. This gives the protein CASRRLADFYNEQFF.

The chain employs TRBV5-1 and TRBJ2-6; D not certain. CDR3 size: 14 residues. Trimming took 1 base from V and 3 from J, leaving 5 bases between them. The V gene's germline CDR1 is SGHRS and CDR2 YFSETQ. CDR3 amino acids: CASSLSNGANVLTF. In DNA, the CDR3 is TGCGCCAGCAGCTTGTCAAATGGGGCCAACGTCCTGACTTTC.

The CDR3 DNA reads TGCAGTGCACAAAAAGGTGCCTTGACTTTGGAGACCCAGTACTTC. Its translation: CSAQKGALTLETQYF. This chain uses TRBV20-1 with TRBJ2-5, with D hard to call. Deletions cut 6 bases from V and 5 bases from J, with 22 bases between. Germline CDR1 and CDR2: DFQATT and SNEGSKA (reference sequence). The CDR3 extends over 15 amino acids.

This clonotype occurred a few times. The CDR3 loop is CASSYGQLYNSPLHF. Here the CDR3 DNA reads TGTGCCAGCAGTTACGGACAACTTTATAATTCACCCCTCCACTTT. J is TRBJ1-6 and V is TRBV6-5; D might be TRBD1 (5 bases). The CDR3 is 15 residues long. V lost 2 bases and J 4 bases, leaving 9 bases between the germline ends. From germline, CDR1 is MNHEY and CDR2 SVGAGI.

CDR3 sequence: CASRSRWNTGELFF. In nucleotides, the CDR3 is TGTGCCAGCAGATCCCGTTGGAACACCGGGGAGCTGTTTTTT. J is TRBJ2-2 and V is TRBV7-8; D is unclear. V shed 6 bases and J shed 1 base, with 9 bases lying between them. Germline lookup yields CDR1 SGHVS and CDR2 FQNEAQ. CDR3 length: 14 amino acids.

The chain links TRBV20-1 to TRBJ2-1; D is perhaps TRBD2 (6 bases). Germline V gene sequence: CDR1 DFQATT, CDR2 SNEGSKA (reference sequence). The CDR3 totals 13 residues. V lost 5 bases and J lost 6, with 14 bases in between. CDR3 in amino acids: CSAARGIGNEQFF. The CDR3 DNA reads as TGCAGTGCTGCCCGGGGGATAGGCAATGAGCAGTTCTTC.

This rearrangement joins TRBV24-1 to TRBJ2-1; D not resolved. Trimming stripped 1 base from V and 6 bases from J, with 15 bases between. There are 16 residues in the CDR3. Germline V CDR1 and CDR2: KGHDR, SFDVKD. The CDR3: CATSDLRARGRNEQFF. The CDR3 region has the DNA TGTGCCACCAGTGATTTACGGGCTCGTGGCCGCAATGAGCAGTTCTTC.

This clonotype was seen a few times. The chain carries TRBV12-3 or TRBV12-4 and TRBJ2-1, with 9 bases lining up with TRBD2. The CDR3 length is 16 residues. V lost 7 bases, J lost 3 bases, and 10 bases stayed unmatched. As DNA, the CDR3 is TGTGCCAGCAACCCAAGGGCTAGCGGGAACTACAATGAGCAGTTCTTC. Protein product: CASNPRASGNYNEQFF.

This clonotype was counted only a few times. The rearrangement links TRBV5-1 to TRBJ2-1; TRBD2 aligns across 12 bases. CDR3 length: 16 residues. Germline CDR1 and CDR2: SGHRS and YFSETQ. The V and J ends lost 0 bases and 3 bases, in that order; junction bases with no gene match: 1. The CDR3 region has the DNA TGCGCCAGCAGCTTGGGGACTAGCGGGATCTACAATGAGCAGTTCTTC. This encodes CASSLGTSGIYNEQFF. The complete variable domain, with remaining parts taken from reference TRBV5-1 and TRBJ2-1, reads KAGVTQTPRYLIKTRGQQVTLSCSPISGHRSVSWYQQTPGQGLQFLFEYFSETQRNKGNFPGRFSGRQFSNSRSEMNVSTLELGDSALYLCASSLGTSGIYNEQFFGPGTRLTVL.

The genes are TRBV5-1 and TRBJ2-1; TRBD2 matches 12 bases. The CDR3 runs to 17 residues. With V trimmed by 0 bases and J by 6 bases, 7 bases remained unmatched. Looked up from germline, CDR1 is SGHRS and CDR2 is YFSETQ. The CDR3 here is CASSLARLAGGSNEQFF. CDR3 in DNA: TGCGCCAGCAGCTTGGCCAGGCTAGCGGGAGGGTCCAATGAGCAGTTCTTC.

This clonotype was observed a handful of times. The rearrangement links TRBV30 to TRBJ2-1; tentative D call: TRBD2 (5 bases). The length of the CDR3 is 15 residues. The V gene lost 5 bases and the J gene lost 2 bases, with 16 bases spanning the gap. Germline V lookup: CDR1 GTSNPN, CDR2 SVGIG (reference sequence). In DNA form, the CDR3 reads TGTGCCTGGGGGAGATTACACCTCGCCTACAATGAGCAGTTCTTC. It encodes CAWGRLHLAYNEQFF.

The rearrangement links TRBV11-2 to TRBJ2-3; D possibly corresponds to TRBD2 (5 bases). The ends were cut back, 0 bases at V and 6 bases at J, with 13 bases in the middle. This CDR3 contains 15 residues. CDR1 SGHAT and CDR2 FQNNGV come from the germline V gene. CDR3 in amino acids: CASSLDGVSGDTQYF. CDR3 sequence (DNA): TGTGCCAGCAGCTTAGACGGGGTTAGTGGGGATACGCAGTATTTT. The entire variable domain, with the rest obtained from reference TRBV11-2 and TRBJ2-3, is as follows: EAGVAQSPRYKIIEKRQSVAFWCNPISGHATLYWYQQILGQGPKLLIQFQNNGVVDDSQLPKDRFSAERLKGVDSTLKIQPAKLEDSAVYLCASSLDGVSGDTQYFGPGTRLTVL.